This T cell receptor (beta chain) was identified in a study of CD8+ T cells in alopecia areata. General study points: Scalp and blood samples kept many expanded lesional clones throughout tofacitinib. Sequencing of scalp samples also captures resident alphabeta T cells of normal skin.

Details on this clone: Antigen specificity is unknown.

The sequencing template was cDNA reverse transcribed from extracted RNA. Sequenced by immunoSEQ multiplex PCR; TCRdb stores in-frame clones only, minus some. The sample shows about 190,000 clones, 60% of them seen only once. CDR3 length: 11 amino acids. V gave up 7 bases and J gave up 3 bases; unmatched junction bases: 3. The germline CDR1 and CDR2 sequences are SQVTM and ANQGSEA. Treatment noted: oral pan-JAK inhibitor, 5-10 mg twice daily. Alopecia areata patients had lesional scalp punch biopsies and peripheral blood taken from them. Using a FACSAria, the CD4+ and CD8+ T cells were sorted from the PBMCs.

This clonotype was sampled from a human donor with alopecia areata. The rearrangement links TRBV29-1 to TRBJ2-7; 7 bases are a match to TRBD1. This material consisted of CD4+ T cells sorted from blood, taken at week 4, from a patient treated with tofacitinib. CDR3 sequence (DNA): TGCAGCGCCGGACAGGACTACGAGCAGTACTTC. Its protein is CSAGQDYEQYF.